Shown below are 32 T cell receptor beta chains from a single sample sequenced in a study of shared clonotypes between healthy human individuals (TCRdb year 2020). Libraries came from the immunoSEQ multiplex PCR assay. The clones in this table, taken by TCRdb from immuneACCESS, are in-frame only. Not every clone is retained; where verified, under half of the shortfall comes from an unresolved V gene, and the cause of the rest is unknown. For this sample there are a few hundred thousand clones; around 97% appear just once. Clones ranked in the top ten supply 0.045% to 0.06% of the sample. The sample consisted of naive CD4+ T cells sorted from blood. The label giving this sample's cell subset or site can be read as: CD45RA+ positively selected. The receptor source for this set is a woman aged 25 to 39 in good health.

The chain employs TRBV19 and TRBJ2-5; the D gene is possibly TRBD1 (6 bases). The length of the CDR3 is 15 residues. V lost 5 bases, J lost 6 bases, and 19 bases lay in between. Looked up from germline, CDR1 is LNHDA and CDR2 is SQIVND (reference sequence). CDR3 in DNA: TGTGCCAGTAGTGGGGAACAGGGTAAATGGAAGACCCAGTACTTC. It translates to CASSGEQGKWKTQYF.

The CDR3 sequence: CASSEWNTIYF. CDR3 nucleotides: TGTGCCAGTTCGGAATGGAACACCATATATTTT. V and J are TRBV6-1 and TRBJ1-3; D gene ambiguous. CDR1 MNHNS and CDR2 SASEGT come from the germline V gene. This CDR3 has 11 residues. Trimming removed 9 bases from V and 7 bases from J, with 10 bases in between.

The chain is built from TRBV11-2 and TRBJ1-2; D unclear. The germline V and J ends were trimmed by 2 bases and 4 bases, with 14 bases remaining between them. Germline loops: CDR1 SGHAT, CDR2 FQNNGV. This CDR3 has 15 residues. The CDR3 sequence: CASSLINWDPYGYTF. The CDR3 DNA reads TGTGCCAGCAGCTTAATAAATTGGGATCCCTATGGCTACACCTTC.

The V call is TRBV15, the J call TRBJ1-1; 9 positions match TRBD1. CDR3 size: 15 residues. CDR1 LNHNV and CDR2 YYDKDF come from the germline V gene (reference sequence). V shed 0 bases, J shed 5 bases, and the junction held 4 bases outside the gene matches. The CDR3 DNA is TGTGCCACCAGCAGAGAGACAGGGGGGAAAACTGAAGCTTTCTTT. This codes for CATSRETGGKTEAFF.

The chain employs TRBV28 and TRBJ2-3; no clear D. Trimming took off 9 bases at V and 1 base at J, with 17 bases between the two ends. CDR3 length: 15 residues. Germline CDR1 reads MDHEN; CDR2 reads SYDVKM. CDR3 coding DNA: TGTGCCAGAGGCCTGACACTTCCGGGCACAGATACGCAGTATTTT. Its protein product is CARGLTLPGTDTQYF.

V usage is TRBV2 and J usage is TRBJ1-2, with TRBD1 as a possible D gene (6 bases). CDR3 length equals 13 residues. Deletions cut 8 bases from V and 4 bases from J, with 14 bases between. CDR1 is SNHLY, CDR2 FYNNEI, per germline. The CDR3 sequence: CASVRDMSYGYTF. Here the CDR3 DNA reads TGTGCCAGCGTAAGGGACATGAGCTATGGCTACACCTTC.

The CDR3 loop is CATRLAGGPYNEQFF. The CDR3 region has the DNA TGTGCCACCAGACTAGCGGGAGGGCCTTACAATGAGCAGTTCTTC. V gene TRBV27 combines with J gene TRBJ2-1; TRBD2 aligns across 14 bases. Germline V gene lookup returns CDR1 MNHEY and CDR2 SMNVEV (reference sequence). The CDR3 has 15 amino acids. Trimming took 10 bases from V and 4 from J; bases not matched to a gene: 6.

This chain uses TRBV28 with TRBJ1-4; perhaps TRBD1 as D (5 bases). The CDR3 covers 14 residues. The germline V and J ends were trimmed by 2 bases and 8 bases, with 12 bases remaining between them. Looked up from germline, CDR1 is MDHEN and CDR2 is SYDVKM. The CDR3: CASSLTDRGEKLFF. The CDR3 DNA follows: TGTGCCAGCAGTTTAACCGACAGAGGAGAAAAACTGTTTTTT.

The genes are TRBV11-2 and TRBJ2-5; D is possibly TRBD1 (6 bases). Looked up from germline, CDR1 is SGHAT and CDR2 is FQNNGV. V was shortened by 0 bases and J by 11 bases, with 16 bases between the two germline ends. The CDR3 sequence is 14 residues long. The CDR3 loop is CASSLDPSSGEQYF. In DNA form, the CDR3 reads TGTGCCAGCAGCTTAGATCCTAGTTCAGGGGAGCAGTACTTC.

Concerning this clone itself: One end of the junction fails to match germline, which may point to a read error. The chain has TRBV5-1 and TRBJ2-7, with TRBD1 matching over 11 bases. Germline V CDR1 and CDR2: SGHRS, YFSETQ. The CDR3 contains 16 residues. The CDR3 region is CASSRRTGGSSSEQYF. The CDR3, as DNA: TGCGCCAGCAGCCGGAGGACAGGGGGCTCATCCTCCGAGCAGTACTTC.

The chain combines TRBV7-8 with TRBJ2-5, with D perhaps TRBD1 (5 bases). The germline CDR1 and CDR2 sequences are SGHVS and FQNEAQ. This CDR3 has 15 residues. V gave up 4 bases and J gave up 1 base, with 13 bases separating them. Here the CDR3 reads CASSSRGAFQETQYF. CDR3 coding DNA: TGTGCCAGCAGCTCTAGGGGTGCGTTCCAAGAGACCCAGTACTTC.

V and J are TRBV15 and TRBJ2-6; D is uncertain. CDR1 is LNHNV, CDR2 YYDKDF, per germline (reference sequence). This CDR3 comprises 15 residues. The V gene lost 1 base and the J gene lost 4 bases, with 8 bases spanning the gap. The CDR3 here is CATSRVTAGANVLTF. CDR3 DNA: TGTGCCACCAGCAGAGTAACAGCGGGGGCCAACGTCCTGACTTTC. Variable domain in full (rest from reference TRBV15 and TRBJ2-6): DAMVIQNPRYQVTQFGKPVTLSCSQTLNHNVMYWYQQKSSQAPKLLFHYYDKDFNNEADTPDNFQSRRPNTSFCFLDIRSPGLGDTAMYLCATSRVTAGANVLTFGAGSRLTVL.

V and J are TRBV7-9 and TRBJ2-7, with D tentatively TRBD2 (6 bases). Trimming removed 4 bases at V and 2 bases at J, with 15 bases between. The germline CDR1 and CDR2 sequences are SEHNR and FQNEAQ (reference sequence). CDR3 length: 15 amino acids. The CDR3 spells CASSSRGTGTYEQYF. CDR3 DNA sequence: TGTGCCAGCAGCTCCCGCGGGACTGGCACCTACGAGCAGTACTTC.

The chain combines TRBV7-8 with TRBJ1-1; no reliable D call. Trimming pared 5 bases from V and 2 bases from J, leaving 12 bases between. The CDR3 totals 14 residues. Germline CDR1 is SGHVS and CDR2 is FQNEAQ. CDR3 sequence (DNA): TGTGCCAGCAGCACTCGGACTGGAAACACTGAAGCTTTCTTT. It translates to CASSTRTGNTEAFF.

This chain joins TRBV7-2 and TRBJ2-7, with a possible D match to TRBD1 (5 bases). Germline V lookup: CDR1 SGHTA, CDR2 FQGNSA. This CDR3 has 13 residues. V lost 2 bases to trimming and J lost 6 bases, with 11 bases between them. The CDR3 loop reads CASSLNTRAEQYF. As DNA, the CDR3 is TGTGCCAGCAGCTTAAACACCAGGGCCGAGCAGTACTTC. Combining the CDR3 with reference TRBV7-2 and TRBJ2-7 gives the whole variable domain GAGVSQSPSNKVTEKGKDVELRCDPISGHTALYWYRQSLGQGLEFLIYFQGNSAPDKSGLPSDRFSAERTGGSVSTLTIQRTQQEDSAVYLCASSLNTRAEQYFGPGTRLTVT.

To note about this clone: This sample includes further DNA sequences coding for the same CDR3. The chain is built from TRBV7-9 and TRBJ2-2; D is unclear. V lost 1 base and J lost 6, with 3 bases in between. This CDR3 has 12 residues. From germline, CDR1 is SEHNR and CDR2 FQNEAQ (reference sequence). Written as DNA, the CDR3 is TGTGCCAGCAGCTTAGTTTCCGGGGAGCTGTTTTTT. It translates to CASSLVSGELFF. The whole variable domain, remainder taken from reference TRBV7-9 and TRBJ2-2, is DTGVSQNPRHKITKRGQNVTFRCDPISEHNRLYWYRQTLGQGPEFLTYFQNEAQLEKSRLLSDRFSAERPKGSFSTLEIQRTEQGDSAMYLCASSLVSGELFFGEGSRLTVL.

The J gene is TRBJ2-3, the V gene TRBV28; 7 nucleotides line up with TRBD2. The CDR3 has 15 residues. Germline V gives CDR1 MDHEN, CDR2 SYDVKM. V shed 3 bases and J 3 bases; nucleotides not matched to a gene: 6. In DNA form, the CDR3 reads TGTGCCAGCAGTTTGGGCGGGAGTGGAACAGATACGCAGTATTTT. Protein product: CASSLGGSGTDTQYF.

The chain employs TRBV6-1 and TRBJ1-2, with 7 bases identical to TRBD1. This CDR3 region has 13 residues. Looked up from germline, CDR1 is MNHNS and CDR2 is SASEGT. V lost 6 bases to trimming and J lost 5 bases; unmatched junction nucleotides: 6. DNA for the CDR3: TGTGCCAGCAGGGCAGGACAGGTTTATGGCTACACCTTC. The encoded protein is CASRAGQVYGYTF.

This chain's CDR3 is CASSIISGRNEQFF. The CDR3 region has the DNA TGTGCCAGTAGTATTATTAGCGGGAGGAATGAGCAGTTCTTC. V is TRBV19 and J is TRBJ2-1; 10 nucleotides line up with TRBD2. The CDR3 sequence is 14 residues long. V was clipped by 3 bases and J by 7 bases; unmatched bases: 3. Germline V gives CDR1 LNHDA, CDR2 SQIVND (reference sequence).

The chain couples TRBV9 to TRBJ2-1; tentatively, D is TRBD2 (5 bases). V lost 3 bases and J lost 3, with 10 bases in between. Germline V gene data show CDR1 as SGDLS and CDR2 as YYNGEE. The CDR3 consists of 14 residues. CDR3 coding DNA: TGTGCCAGCAGCGCGGTAGCGAGCTACAATGAGCAGTTCTTC. Amino acid sequence: CASSAVASYNEQFF.

This chain links TRBV6-1 with TRBJ2-3, with 10 bases that match TRBD2. The CDR3 is 14 residues long. After removal of 3 bases from V and 7 bases from J, the junction contained 4 bases not matched to a gene. Per germline, CDR1 MNHNS and CDR2 SASEGT. Here the CDR3 DNA reads TGTGCCAGCAGTGAGGGACTAGCGTTTAATACGCAGTATTTT. Protein sequence: CASSEGLAFNTQYF.

The rearrangement links TRBV27 to TRBJ1-2; possibly TRBD1 for D (5 bases). V lost 8 bases and J 11 bases, leaving 24 bases between the germline ends. Looked up from germline, CDR1 is MNHEY and CDR2 is SMNVEV (reference sequence). The CDR3 consists of 14 residues. CDR3 nucleotides: TGTGCCAGCGGGGCCTACCGGGACGGAGGTCTATACACCTTC. Residues: CASGAYRDGGLYTF.

The gene calls are TRBV4-2 and TRBJ1-1, with D uncertain. Deletions cut 0 bases from V and 3 bases from J, with 11 bases between. The CDR3 is 15 residues long. The germline V gene encodes CDR1 LGHNA and CDR2 YNFKEQ. The CDR3 sequence is CASSQDSAVDTEAFF. CDR3 coding DNA: TGTGCCAGCAGCCAAGACTCGGCCGTGGACACTGAAGCTTTCTTT.

This sequence joins TRBV28 and TRBJ2-1; TRBD2 agrees at 9 bases. CDR1 MDHEN and CDR2 SYDVKM come from the germline V gene. J gave up 3 bases and V 10 bases, and 10 bases lay outside the gene matches. The CDR3 is made up of 15 amino acids. The CDR3 region has the DNA TGTGCCATTCATACGGCGGGAGGGGGCTACAATGAGCAGTTCTTC. This translates into CAIHTAGGGYNEQFF.

The J gene is TRBJ2-1, the V gene TRBV19, with TRBD2 matching over 15 bases. The germline V gene encodes CDR1 LNHDA and CDR2 SQIVND (reference sequence). The ends lost 6 bases at V and 12 bases at J; junction bases unmatched: 15. The CDR3 loop spans 17 amino acids. The CDR3 bases are TGTGCCAGTAGCCCCATCGGGACTAGCGGGAGGTCGTCAGGGCAGTTCTTC. Its translation is CASSPIGTSGRSSGQFF. Complete variable domain (other parts from reference TRBV19 and TRBJ2-1): DGGITQSPKYLFRKEGQNVTLSCEQNLNHDAMYWYRQDPGQGLRLIYYSQIVNDFQKGDIAEGYSVSREKKESFPLTVTSAQKNPTAFYLCASSPIGTSGRSSGQFFGPGTRLTVL.

This chain connects TRBV19 to TRBJ2-7; possibly TRBD2 for D (6 bases). Germline V gives CDR1 LNHDA, CDR2 SQIVND (reference sequence). The CDR3 is 13 amino acids. V was shortened by 4 bases and J by 5 bases, with 12 bases between the two germline ends. CDR3 in DNA: TGTGCCAGTAGTAGGGGACTTGAAAACGAGCAGTACTTC. Residues: CASSRGLENEQYF.

The chain joins TRBV21-1 to TRBJ2-7; the DNA was not used to check the table's D call, TRBD1. TRBV21-1 is shown as a pseudogene. CDR3 length: 14 amino acids. This CDR3 is CASSITGEDYEQYF. CDR3 DNA: TGTGCCAGCAGCATAACAGGGGAGGACTACGAGCAGTACTTC.

This rearrangement joins TRBV10-3 to TRBJ2-7; perhaps TRBD2 as D (5 bases). The V gene lost 4 bases and the J gene lost 1 base, with 5 bases spanning the gap. The CDR3 runs to 12 residues. Germline CDR1 is ENHRY and CDR2 is SYGVKD. CDR3 DNA sequence: TGTGCCATCAGTGGGGAGTCCTACGAGCAGTACTTC. Protein product: CAISGESYEQYF.

The rearrangement joins TRBV6-5 to TRBJ2-7, with a tentative D call TRBD2 (5 bases). The CDR3 runs to 13 residues. The V gene lost 6 bases and the J gene lost 2 bases, with 11 bases spanning the gap. Germline assignment: CDR1 MNHEY and CDR2 SVGAGI. The CDR3 DNA follows: TGTGCCAGCAGCCGCGGGCCCCCCTACGAGCAGTACTTC. The encoded protein is CASSRGPPYEQYF.

The rearrangement uses TRBV5-1 and TRBJ2-7; D not certain. The CDR3 has 14 residues. V was shortened by 1 base and J by 6 bases, with 14 bases between the two germline ends. Germline V gene data show CDR1 as SGHRS and CDR2 as YFSETQ. The chain's CDR3 is CASSLSSRQGEQYF. The CDR3 nucleotides are TGCGCCAGCAGCTTGTCTTCCCGGCAAGGCGAGCAGTACTTC.

This clone has just a few counts. The chain joins TRBV9 to TRBJ1-1; possibly TRBD1 for D (5 bases). The V and J ends lost 3 bases and 5 bases respectively, with 20 bases between them. This CDR3 is 16 amino acids long. CDR1 is SGDLS, CDR2 YYNGEE, per germline. The CDR3 loop reads CASSARDGQEETEAFF. The CDR3 DNA reads as TGTGCCAGCAGCGCGAGGGACGGTCAAGAGGAGACTGAAGCTTTCTTT. The full variable domain, with the rest looked up from reference TRBV9 and TRBJ1-1, is DSGVTQTPKHLITATGQRVTLRCSPRSGDLSVYWYQQSLDQGLQFLIQYYNGEERAKGNILERFSAQQFPDLHSELNLSSLELGDSALYFCASSARDGQEETEAFFGQGTRLTVV.

The gene calls are TRBV7-9 and TRBJ2-1; 11 nucleotides align to TRBD2. CDR3 length equals 16 residues. J lost 2 bases, V lost 5 bases, and 5 bases had no gene match. Germline values: CDR1 SEHNR, CDR2 FQNEAQ (reference sequence). The CDR3 DNA reads TGTGCCAGCAGCCGGGGACTAGCGGTTACCTACAATGAGCAGTTCTTC. Its translation is CASSRGLAVTYNEQFF.